Shown below are 7 T cell receptor beta chains from a single sample sequenced in a study of blood T cell repertoires in COVID-19. Using immunoSEQ multiplex PCR, the repertoire was profiled, and TCRdb retains in-frame clones only, with some absent. The sample holds 150,000 or so clones, approximately 81% seen once. The sample was PBMCs or T cells enriched from blood (not recorded which). The receptors were gathered from a man in his fifties or sixties who had recovered from COVID-19.

This clone has only a few counts. This sequence joins TRBV28 and TRBJ1-2; no firm D call. This CDR3 comprises 12 residues. From germline, CDR1 is MDHEN and CDR2 SYDVKM. Deletions cut 3 bases from V and 5 bases from J, with 7 bases between. The CDR3 here is CASSLEPYGYTF. In DNA, the CDR3 is TGTGCCAGCAGTTTGGAGCCGTATGGCTACACCTTC.

Only a few counts were recorded for this clone. The chain has TRBV18 and TRBJ1-1, with TRBD1 matching over 9 bases. In germline, CDR1 is KGHSH, CDR2 LQKENI. V dropped 5 bases and J dropped 6; count of bases not matched to a gene: 10. CDR3 length: 15 amino acids. The CDR3 DNA is TGTGCCAGCTCATTACAGGGGGCGAATGTGGCTGAAGCTTTCTTT. Its protein product is CASSLQGANVAEAFF. The full variable domain, completed using reference TRBV18 and TRBJ1-1, is NAGVMQNPRHLVRRRGQEARLRCSPMKGHSHVYWYRQLPEEGLKFMVYLQKENIIDESGMPKERFSAEFPKEGPSILRIQQVVRGDSAAYFCASSLQGANVAEAFFGQGTRLTVV.

The sample holds a few counts of this clone. This chain connects TRBV7-2 to TRBJ2-3; D not certain. This CDR3 spans 13 amino acids. Germline V gene lookup returns CDR1 SGHTA and CDR2 FQGNSA. V lost 2 bases to trimming and J lost 2 bases, with 5 bases between them. Here the CDR3 reads CASSLLLTDTQYF. The CDR3 bases are TGTGCCAGCAGCTTATTACTCACAGATACGCAGTATTTT. The whole variable domain, remainder taken from reference TRBV7-2 and TRBJ2-3, is GAGVSQSPSNKVTEKGKDVELRCDPISGHTALYWYRQSLGQGLEFLIYFQGNSAPDKSGLPSDRFSAERTGGSVSTLTIQRTQQEDSAVYLCASSLLLTDTQYFGPGTRLTVL.

This chain joins TRBV30 and TRBJ2-2; 9 positions agree with TRBD2. Trimming removed 2 bases from V and 0 bases from J; junction bases left unmatched: 7. Germline lookup yields CDR1 GTSNPN and CDR2 SVGIG (reference sequence). CDR3 length: 17 residues. The CDR3 sequence is CAWSLHSSGANTGELFF. The CDR3 DNA is TGTGCCTGGAGTCTCCACTCTAGCGGGGCGAACACCGGGGAGCTGTTTTTT.

This clone was recorded only once. V usage is TRBV15 and J usage is TRBJ2-2, with D possibly being TRBD2 (5 bases). CDR1 and CDR2 (germline): LNHNV, YYDKDF (reference sequence). The CDR3 runs to 15 residues. The V end lost 2 bases, the J end lost 5 bases, and 12 bases lay between the germline ends. The CDR3 here is CATSRPRASTGELFF. The CDR3 region has the DNA TGTGCCACCAGCAGACCGCGGGCCTCAACCGGGGAGCTGTTTTTT.

The V call is TRBV7-8, the J call TRBJ1-1, with a tentative D call TRBD1 (5 bases). The germline gives CDR1 SGHVS, CDR2 FQNEAQ. V lost 2 bases to trimming and J lost 3 bases, with 10 bases between them. The CDR3 covers 14 residues. The CDR3 DNA reads TGTGCCAGCAGCTTAATAGACAGCGACACTGAAGCTTTCTTT. It specifies CASSLIDSDTEAFF.

The genes are TRBV27 and TRBJ2-7, with D unresolved. With 3 bases removed from V and 0 bases from J, the gap between germline ends came to 12 bases. Germline V CDR1 and CDR2: MNHEY, SMNVEV (reference sequence). The CDR3 loop spans 15 amino acids. CDR3 DNA sequence: TGTGCCAGCAGTTTGGTGACCGGGTTCTCCTACGAGCAGTACTTC. Translated, it gives CASSLVTGFSYEQYF.